This TCR beta chain was sequenced for a study of T cell repertoires in aging, cancer and after chemotherapy. Across the study: Clear clonal overlap appeared across healthy donor samples taken over several months to years.

With regard to this clonotype: Its antigen is unknown.

A mixed TRB-A/B primer pool amplified rearranged TRB by multiplex touch-down PCR. In TCRdb, the multiplex PCR reads were re-called with MiXCR into one record per CDR3 protein. The sample records about 9,400 distinct CDR3 sequences, roughly 36% being singletons. The study's findings and limits: Loss of evenness, beyond lost richness, contributed to age-related TCR diversity decline in cancer patients. In each cancer cohort, median generation probability increased across chemotherapy, suggesting thymic output rebounded. These repertoire data do not allow conclusions about immunological memory after chemotherapy.

TCR beta rearrangements were amplified from peripheral blood genomic DNA. CDR3 size: 19 residues. V was pared by 3 bases and J by 0 bases, with 9 bases of the junction left unmatched. From germline, CDR1 is PRHDT and CDR2 FYEKMQ (reference sequence). This chain joins TRBV13 and TRBJ2-4, with TRBD2 identical over 12 bases. Sequences were obtained from blood. This TCR derives from a human donor in good health. The CDR3 DNA reads TGTGCCAGCAGCTTTCGGACTAGCGGGGCAGGAATAGCCAAAAACATTCAGTACTTC. It encodes CASSFRTSGAGIAKNIQYF.